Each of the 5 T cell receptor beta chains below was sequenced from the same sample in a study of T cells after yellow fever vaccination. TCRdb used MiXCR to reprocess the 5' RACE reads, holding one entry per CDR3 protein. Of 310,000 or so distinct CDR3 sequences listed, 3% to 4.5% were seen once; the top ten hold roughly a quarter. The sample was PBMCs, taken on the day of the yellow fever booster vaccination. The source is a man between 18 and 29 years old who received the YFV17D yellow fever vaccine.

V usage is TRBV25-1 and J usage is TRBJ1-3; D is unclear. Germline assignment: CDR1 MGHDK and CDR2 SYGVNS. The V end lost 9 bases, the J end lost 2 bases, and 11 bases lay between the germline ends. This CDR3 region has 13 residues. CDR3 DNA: TGTGCCAGTGAGACACGTACTGGAAACACCATATATTTT. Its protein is CASETRTGNTIYF.

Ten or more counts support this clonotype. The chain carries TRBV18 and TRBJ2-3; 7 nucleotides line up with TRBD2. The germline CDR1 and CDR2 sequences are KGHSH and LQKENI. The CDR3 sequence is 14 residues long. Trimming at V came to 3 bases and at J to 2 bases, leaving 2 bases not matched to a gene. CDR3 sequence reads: CASSPRGTTDTQYF. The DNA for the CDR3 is TGTGCCAGCTCACCGCGGGGGACCACAGATACGCAGTATTTT.

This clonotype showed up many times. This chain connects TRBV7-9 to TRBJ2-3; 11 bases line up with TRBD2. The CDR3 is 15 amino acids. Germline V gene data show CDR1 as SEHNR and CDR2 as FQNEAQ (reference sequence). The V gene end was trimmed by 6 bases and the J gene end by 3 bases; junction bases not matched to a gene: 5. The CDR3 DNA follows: TGTGCCAGCAGGGAACTAGCGGGGGCGACAGATACGCAGTATTTT. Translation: CASRELAGATDTQYF.

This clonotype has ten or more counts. CDR3 residues: CASSLAQGAGGELFF. Written as DNA, the CDR3 is TGCGCCAGCAGCTTGGCCCAGGGGGCCGGCGGGGAGCTGTTTTTT. This chain connects TRBV5-1 to TRBJ2-2; 8 nucleotides match TRBD1. Trimming cost V 0 bases and J 7 bases; bases outside gene matches: 5. Looked up from germline, CDR1 is SGHRS and CDR2 is YFSETQ. The CDR3 loop spans 15 amino acids.

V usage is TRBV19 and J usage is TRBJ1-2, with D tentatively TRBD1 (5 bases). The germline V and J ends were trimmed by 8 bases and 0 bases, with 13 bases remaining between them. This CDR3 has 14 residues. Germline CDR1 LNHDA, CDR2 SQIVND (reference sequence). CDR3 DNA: TGTGCCAGTTCGCGTGGGGCCACTAACTATGGCTACACCTTC. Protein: CASSRGATNYGYTF.